The rows below give T cell receptor beta chains drawn from one sample of a study of PD-1 blockade in classical Hodgkin lymphoma. Sequencing was performed with immunoSEQ multiplex PCR; in TCRdb, only in-frame clones are kept and a portion is missing. The table lists 50,000 to 65,000 clones, under 95% of them singletons. Source: peripheral blood mononuclear cells (PBMCs), taken before the fourth cycle of nivolumab. The receptor set was obtained from a human donor with classical Hodgkin lymphoma. The conserved cysteine and the conserved F or W are not part of the CDR3 here. Each record gives: J gene, V gene, CDR3 length, CDR3 protein.

J: TRBJ1-2
V: TRBV13
length: 11
CDR3: ASSLGKSYGYT

J: TRBJ1-1
V: TRBV29-1
length: 10
CDR3: SVLRVNTEAF

J: TRBJ2-3
V: TRBV28
length: 11
CDR3: ASSLRQPNTQY

J: TRBJ2-2
V: TRBV2
length: 17
CDR3: ASSHELAAAVENTGELF

J: TRBJ2-2
V: TRBV5-1
length: 13
CDR3: ASSATVQGGGELF

J: TRBJ1-4
V: TRBV7-9
length: 10
CDR3: ASSFEDGKLF

J: TRBJ2-5
V: TRBV18
length: 15
CDR3: ASSPGGRLAGRETQY

J: TRBJ2-5
V: TRBV18
length: 13
CDR3: ASSPVQGVQETQY

J: TRBJ1-4
V: TRBV5-4
length: 12
CDR3: ASSLQGASEKLF

J: TRBJ2-5
V: TRBV19
length: 12
CDR3: ASSRTGDWETQY

J: TRBJ1-4
V: TRBV7-6
length: 13
CDR3: ASSFRPGPVEKLF

J: TRBJ2-7
V: TRBV10-3
length: 12
CDR3: AIRTGLSSYEQY

J: TRBJ2-1
V: TRBV16
length: 12
CDR3: ASSQSGGYNEQF

J: TRBJ1-2
V: TRBV5-4
length: 12
CDR3: ASSLAEAVYGYT

J: TRBJ2-7
V: TRBV2
length: 14
CDR3: ASSGNFGTGEHEQY

J: TRBJ1-6
V: TRBV5-4
length: 11
CDR3: ASRAGDNSPLH

J: TRBJ2-1
V: TRBV30
length: 13
CDR3: AWNGGHSYLDEQF

J: TRBJ2-7
V: TRBV6-5
length: 11
CDR3: ASSVRAGYEQY

J: TRBJ2-7
V: TRBV2
length: 13
CDR3: ASSEGGQGLHEQY

J: TRBJ1-1
V: TRBV20-1
length: 9
CDR3: SARIYTEAF

J: TRBJ2-3
V: TRBV7-9
length: 15
CDR3: ASSLVLGQASTDTQY

J: TRBJ1-2
V: TRBV5-6
length: 12
CDR3: ASSLGQGNYGYT

J: TRBJ1-2
V: TRBV15
length: 11
CDR3: ATSREDGGETL

J: TRBJ2-7
V: TRBV9
length: 13
CDR3: ASSVGPGSSYEQY

J: TRBJ1-6
V: TRBV2
length: 11
CDR3: ASSDGLDSPLH

J: TRBJ2-1
V: TRBV7-9
length: 12
CDR3: ASSPGIRGYEQF

J: TRBJ2-5
V: TRBV5-1
length: 13
CDR3: ASSYRVSGQETQY

J: TRBJ2-3
V: TRBV28
length: 13
CDR3: ASSLFRSETDTQY

J: TRBJ2-7
V: TRBV27
length: 12
CDR3: ASSSGDTPYEQY

J: TRBJ2-2
V: TRBV7-3
length: 15
CDR3: ASSLRTSGVPSGELF

J: TRBJ2-3
V: TRBV7-9
length: 10
CDR3: ASSLETDTQY

J: TRBJ2-1
V: TRBV19
length: 12
CDR3: ASKDGGAYNEQF

J: TRBJ2-7
V: TRBV29-1
length: 11
CDR3: SVLLAGTYEQY

J: TRBJ2-7
V: TRBV11-2
length: 13
CDR3: ASSLVSGGPYEQY